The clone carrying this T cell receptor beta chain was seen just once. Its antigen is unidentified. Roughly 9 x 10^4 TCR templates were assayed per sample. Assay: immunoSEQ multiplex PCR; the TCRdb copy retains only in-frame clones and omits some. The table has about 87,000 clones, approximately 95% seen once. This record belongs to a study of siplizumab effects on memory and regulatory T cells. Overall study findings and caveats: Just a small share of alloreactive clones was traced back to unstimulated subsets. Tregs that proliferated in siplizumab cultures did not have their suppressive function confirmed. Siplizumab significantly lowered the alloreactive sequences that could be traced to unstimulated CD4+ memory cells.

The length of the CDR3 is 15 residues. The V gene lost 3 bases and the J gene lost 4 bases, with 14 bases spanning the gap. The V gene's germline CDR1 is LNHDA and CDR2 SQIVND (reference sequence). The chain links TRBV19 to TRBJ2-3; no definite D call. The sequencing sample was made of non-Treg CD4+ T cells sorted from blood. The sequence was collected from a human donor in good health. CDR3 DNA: TGTGCCAGTAGTATGATTAGTAATCGACCAGATACGCAGTATTTT. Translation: CASSMISNRPDTQYF.